Listed below are T cell receptor beta chains from one sample, sequenced in a study of shared T cell receptors in the human thymus. Profiling relied on immunoSEQ multiplex PCR, and the TCRdb table lists in-frame clones only, not all of them. Among hundreds of thousands of clones listed, 70% to 90% were seen once. These data also featured in a second study, about human thymus T cells.

Sequencing was done on a sample of thymocytes. The receptors derive from a boy younger than two with a congenital heart defect. Each CDR3 is given with its conserved first and last residue. D genes are given only for firm matches. Clone sizes are given selectively: once, few, many, or a class where the clone is expanded.

d_call j_call clone_size v_call cdr3_aa cdr3_nt
NA TRBJ1-1 NA TRBV6-1 CASRKLRENTEAFF TGTGCCAGCAGGAAGCTTAGAGAGAACACTGAAGCTTTCTTT
TRBD2 TRBJ2-4 once TRBV12-5 CASGLAGGPVKNIQYF TGTGCTAGTGGGTTAGCGGGAGGGCCCGTAAAAAACATTCAGTACTTC
NA TRBJ1-2 NA TRBV19 CASSIEGTPRHGYTF TGTGCCAGTAGTATAGAGGGGACACCCAGGCATGGCTACACCTTC
NA TRBJ2-6 NA TRBV6-5 CASSYGQDSGANVLTF TGTGCCAGCAGTTACGGGCAGGACTCTGGGGCCAACGTCCTGACTTTC
NA TRBJ2-2 NA TRBV28 CASILGDTPQDTGELFF TGTGCCAGCATCCTTGGGGACACTCCCCAGGACACCGGGGAGCTGTTTTTT
NA TRBJ2-1 NA TRBV7-2 CASSPRAVNNEQFF TGTGCCAGCAGCCCCAGGGCGGTGAACAATGAGCAGTTCTTC
TRBD2 TRBJ2-7 NA TRBV12-5 CASGPTSGPSYEQYF TGTGCTAGTGGCCCAACTAGCGGGCCGTCCTACGAGCAGTACTTC
TRBD2 TRBJ2-3 NA TRBV4-1 CASSSPLAGDLDTQYF TGCGCCAGCAGCTCTCCACTAGCGGGAGACCTAGATACGCAGTATTTT
NA TRBJ2-1 NA TRBV5-6 CASSLGGANEQFF TGTGCCAGCAGCTTGGGTGGGGCAAATGAGCAGTTCTTC
TRBD2 TRBJ2-3 NA TRBV14 CASSHVAGGDTQYF TGTGCCAGCAGCCATGTCGCGGGGGGCGATACGCAGTATTTT
NA TRBJ1-3 NA TRBV27 CASGRTAGNTIYF TGTGCCAGCGGACGGACAGCTGGAAACACCATATATTTT
NA TRBJ1-3 NA TRBV25-1 CASSAPDRSGNTIYF TGTGCCAGCAGTGCCCCGGACAGATCTGGAAACACCATATATTTT